Here is one T cell receptor beta chain with its context. Its antigen is currently not known. Base qualities are not provided; no much larger clone lies one nucleotide away. The sample belongs to a study of HIV-infected patients and healthy controls (dated by TCRdb to the mid-2010s). The junction shows trimming of 5 bases on V and 4 bases on J, and the gene matches do not reach 20 bases of it. The CDR3, from cysteine to phenylalanine, totals 18 residues. Here the CDR3 DNA is all that survives: 54 bases in frame from base 1. For CDR1 and CDR2, the germline V gene lists MNHNS and SASEGT. Library generation was performed with 5' RACE. Sequencing took place on an Illumina MiSeq. The public reads were quality trimmed at Q25 with fastp and then assembled into clones with MiXCR by TCRdb, keeping productive beta chains. Rows are combined by CDR3 protein, so each entry shows the most common genes and DNA. The sample has about 67,000 distinct CDR3 sequences on record, about 16% of them singletons. Together, the top ten hold around 6% of the sample.

Rearrangement joined TRBV6-1 to TRBJ2-7, with 7 junctional bases fitting TRBD2. The receptor was derived from a human donor in good health. Sequenced material: CD4+ T cells from blood. The CDR3: CASSYPGGYILRDYEQYF. The nucleotide sequence is given as TGTGCCAGCAGTTACCCCGGGGGGTACATCCTAAGGGATTACGAGCAGTACTTC.